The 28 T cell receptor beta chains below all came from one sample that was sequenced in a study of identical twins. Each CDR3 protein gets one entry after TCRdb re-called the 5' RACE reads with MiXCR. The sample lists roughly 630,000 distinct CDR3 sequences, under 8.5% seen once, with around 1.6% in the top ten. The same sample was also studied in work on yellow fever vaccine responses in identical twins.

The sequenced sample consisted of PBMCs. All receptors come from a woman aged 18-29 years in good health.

The CDR3 spells CASSELVDTQYF. DNA of the CDR3: TGTGCCAGCAGTGAATTGGTGGATACGCAGTATTTT. The V call is TRBV25-1, the J call TRBJ2-3, with D uncertain. The CDR3 consists of 12 residues. Germline loops: CDR1 MGHDK, CDR2 SYGVNS. The V end was cut by 1 base, the J end by 6 bases, with 5 bases between.

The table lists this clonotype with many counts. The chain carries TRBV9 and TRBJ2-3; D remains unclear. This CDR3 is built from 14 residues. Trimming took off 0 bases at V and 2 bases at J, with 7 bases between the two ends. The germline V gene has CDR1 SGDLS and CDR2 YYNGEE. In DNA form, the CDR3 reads TGTGCCAGCAGCGTAGAAGTTTCCACAGATACGCAGTATTTT. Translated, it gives CASSVEVSTDTQYF.

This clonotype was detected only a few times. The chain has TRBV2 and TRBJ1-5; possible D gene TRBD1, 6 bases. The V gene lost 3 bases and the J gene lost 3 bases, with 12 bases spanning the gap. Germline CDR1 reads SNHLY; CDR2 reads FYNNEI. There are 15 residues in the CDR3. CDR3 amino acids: CASSEEAGANQPQHF. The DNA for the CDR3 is TGTGCCAGCAGTGAGGAGGCAGGGGCCAATCAGCCCCAGCATTTT.

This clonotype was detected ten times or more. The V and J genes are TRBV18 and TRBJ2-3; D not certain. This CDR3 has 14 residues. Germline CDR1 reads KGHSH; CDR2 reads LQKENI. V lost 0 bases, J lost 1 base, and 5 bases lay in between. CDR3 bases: TGTGCCAGCTCACCACCAGGCCGCACAGATACGCAGTATTTT. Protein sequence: CASSPPGRTDTQYF.

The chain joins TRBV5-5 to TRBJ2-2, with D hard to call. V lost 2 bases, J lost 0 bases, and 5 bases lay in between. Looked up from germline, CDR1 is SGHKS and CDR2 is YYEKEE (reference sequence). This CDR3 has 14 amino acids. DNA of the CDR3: TGTGCCAGCAGCTTTTCCCCGAACACCGGGGAGCTGTTTTTT. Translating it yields CASSFSPNTGELFF.

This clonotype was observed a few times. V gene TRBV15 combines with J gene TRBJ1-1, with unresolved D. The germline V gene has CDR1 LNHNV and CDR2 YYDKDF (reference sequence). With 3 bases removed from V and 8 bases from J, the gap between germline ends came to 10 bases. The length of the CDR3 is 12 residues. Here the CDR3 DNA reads TGTGCCACCAGCAGGGCCCCTACAGAAGCTTTCTTT. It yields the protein CATSRAPTEAFF.

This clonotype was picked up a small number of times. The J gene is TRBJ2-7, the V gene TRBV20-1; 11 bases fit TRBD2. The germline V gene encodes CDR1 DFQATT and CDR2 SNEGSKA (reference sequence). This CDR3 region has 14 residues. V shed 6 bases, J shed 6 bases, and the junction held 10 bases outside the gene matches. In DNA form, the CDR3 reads TGCAGTGCGACTTGGTTAGCGGGAGGGGTCGAGCAGTACTTC. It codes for CSATWLAGGVEQYF.

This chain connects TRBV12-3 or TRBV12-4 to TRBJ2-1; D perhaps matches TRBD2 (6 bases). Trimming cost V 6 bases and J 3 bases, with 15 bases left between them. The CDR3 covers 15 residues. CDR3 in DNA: TGTGCCAGCAGGTCGGGACTTAAATTCTACAATGAGCAGTTCTTC. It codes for CASRSGLKFYNEQFF.

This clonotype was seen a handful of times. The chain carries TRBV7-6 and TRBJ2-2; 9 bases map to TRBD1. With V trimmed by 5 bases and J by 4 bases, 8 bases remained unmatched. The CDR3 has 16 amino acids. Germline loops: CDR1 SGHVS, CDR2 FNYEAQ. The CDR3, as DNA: TGTGCCAGCAGCCCAGAGACAGGGGGGACCACCGGGGAGCTGTTTTTT. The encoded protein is CASSPETGGTTGELFF.

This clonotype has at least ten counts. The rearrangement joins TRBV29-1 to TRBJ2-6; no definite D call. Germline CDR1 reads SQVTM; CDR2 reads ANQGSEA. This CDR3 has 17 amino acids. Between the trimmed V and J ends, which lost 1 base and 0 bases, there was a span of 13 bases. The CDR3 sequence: CSVEGRTESSGANVLTF. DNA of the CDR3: TGCAGCGTTGAAGGTCGGACGGAGAGCTCTGGGGCCAACGTCCTGACTTTC.

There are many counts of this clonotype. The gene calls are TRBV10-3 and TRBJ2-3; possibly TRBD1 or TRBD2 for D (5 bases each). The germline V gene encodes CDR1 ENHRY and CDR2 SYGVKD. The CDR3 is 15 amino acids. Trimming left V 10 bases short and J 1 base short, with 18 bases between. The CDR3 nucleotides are TGTGCCAGCGCCTGGGGACGATCAGGCACAGATACGCAGTATTTT. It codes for CASAWGRSGTDTQYF.

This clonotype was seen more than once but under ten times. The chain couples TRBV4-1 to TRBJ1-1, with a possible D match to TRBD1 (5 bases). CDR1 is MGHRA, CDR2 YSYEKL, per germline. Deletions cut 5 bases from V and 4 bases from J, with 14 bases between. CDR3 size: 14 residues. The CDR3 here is CASSSAGGVTEAFF. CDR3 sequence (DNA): TGCGCCAGCAGCTCGGCGGGGGGTGTCACTGAAGCTTTCTTT.

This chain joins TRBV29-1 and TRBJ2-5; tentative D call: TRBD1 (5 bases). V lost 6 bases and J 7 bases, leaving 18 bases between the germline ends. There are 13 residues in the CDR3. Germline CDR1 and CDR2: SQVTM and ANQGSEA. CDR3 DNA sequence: TGCAGCGTGGGTGACAGTGCCCTCGGGACCCAGTACTTC. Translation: CSVGDSALGTQYF.

CDR3 in DNA: TGTGCCAGCTTTCACGGTGGCGATTACAATGAGCAGTTCTTC. Protein sequence: CASFHGGDYNEQFF. This chain joins TRBV7-2 and TRBJ2-1; D call uncertain. The V gene lost 8 bases and the J gene lost 4 bases, with 15 bases spanning the gap. This CDR3 is 14 amino acids long. The germline V gene has CDR1 SGHTA and CDR2 FQGNSA.

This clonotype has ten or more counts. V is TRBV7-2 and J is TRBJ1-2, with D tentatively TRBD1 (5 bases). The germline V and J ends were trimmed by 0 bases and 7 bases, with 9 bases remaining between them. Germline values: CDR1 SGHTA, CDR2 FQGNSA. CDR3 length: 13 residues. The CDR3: CASSLAGGGGYTF. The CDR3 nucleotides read TGTGCCAGCAGCTTAGCGGGGGGGGGTGGCTACACCTTC. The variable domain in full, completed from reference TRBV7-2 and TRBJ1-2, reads GAGVSQSPSNKVTEKGKDVELRCDPISGHTALYWYRQSLGQGLEFLIYFQGNSAPDKSGLPSDRFSAERTGGSVSTLTIQRTQQEDSAVYLCASSLAGGGGYTFGSGTRLTVV.

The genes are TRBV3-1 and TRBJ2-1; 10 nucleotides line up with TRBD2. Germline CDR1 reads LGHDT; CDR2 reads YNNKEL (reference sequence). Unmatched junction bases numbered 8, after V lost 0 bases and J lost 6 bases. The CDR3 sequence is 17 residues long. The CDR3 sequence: CASSQDFRASGSNEQFF. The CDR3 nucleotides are TGTGCCAGCAGCCAAGATTTTCGGGCTAGCGGGAGCAATGAGCAGTTCTTC.

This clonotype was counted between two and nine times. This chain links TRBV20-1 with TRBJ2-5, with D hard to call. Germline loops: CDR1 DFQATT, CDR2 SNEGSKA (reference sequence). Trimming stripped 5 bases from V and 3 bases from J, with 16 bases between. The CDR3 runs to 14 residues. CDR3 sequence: CSADPPAPKETQYF. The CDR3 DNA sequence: TGCAGTGCTGACCCCCCAGCGCCAAAAGAGACCCAGTACTTC.

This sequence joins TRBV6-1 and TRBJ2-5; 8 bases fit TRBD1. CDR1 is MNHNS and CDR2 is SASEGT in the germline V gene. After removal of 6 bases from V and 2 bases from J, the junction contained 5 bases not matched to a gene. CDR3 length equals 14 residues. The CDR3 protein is CASSEDRVQETQYF. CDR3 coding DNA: TGTGCCAGCAGCGAGGACAGGGTGCAAGAGACCCAGTACTTC.

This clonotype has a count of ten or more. In DNA form, the CDR3 reads TGTGCCAGCAGTGATGGCGGATACGAGCAGTACTTC. As protein: CASSDGGYEQYF. V usage is TRBV2 and J usage is TRBJ2-7; D call uncertain. With 3 bases removed from V and 4 bases from J, the gap between germline ends came to 7 bases. The CDR3 has 12 amino acids. Germline values: CDR1 SNHLY, CDR2 FYNNEI.

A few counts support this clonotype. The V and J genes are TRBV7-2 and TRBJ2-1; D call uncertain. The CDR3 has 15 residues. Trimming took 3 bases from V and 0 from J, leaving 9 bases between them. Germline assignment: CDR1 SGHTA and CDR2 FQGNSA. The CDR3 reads CASSFRASSYNEQFF. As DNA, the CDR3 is TGTGCCAGCAGCTTCCGGGCTAGCTCCTACAATGAGCAGTTCTTC.

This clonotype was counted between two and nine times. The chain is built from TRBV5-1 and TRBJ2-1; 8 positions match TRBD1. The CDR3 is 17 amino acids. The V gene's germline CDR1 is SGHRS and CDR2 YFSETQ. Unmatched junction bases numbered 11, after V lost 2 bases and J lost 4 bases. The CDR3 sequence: CASSFAVGDRSYNEQFF. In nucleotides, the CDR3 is TGCGCCAGCAGCTTCGCTGTGGGGGACAGGTCATACAATGAGCAGTTCTTC.

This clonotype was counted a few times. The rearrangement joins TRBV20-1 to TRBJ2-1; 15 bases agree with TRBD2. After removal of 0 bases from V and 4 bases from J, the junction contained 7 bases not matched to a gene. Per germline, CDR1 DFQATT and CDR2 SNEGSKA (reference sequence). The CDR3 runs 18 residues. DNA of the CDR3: TGCAGTGCTAGAGATTCAGGGACTAGCGGGGGGAATTACAATGAGCAGTTCTTC. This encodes CSARDSGTSGGNYNEQFF.

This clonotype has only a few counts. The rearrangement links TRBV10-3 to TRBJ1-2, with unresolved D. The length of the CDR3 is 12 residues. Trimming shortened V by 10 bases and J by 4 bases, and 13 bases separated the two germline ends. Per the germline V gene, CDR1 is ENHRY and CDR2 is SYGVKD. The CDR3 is CATQDGFYGYTF. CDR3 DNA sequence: TGTGCCACCCAGGACGGATTCTATGGCTACACCTTC.

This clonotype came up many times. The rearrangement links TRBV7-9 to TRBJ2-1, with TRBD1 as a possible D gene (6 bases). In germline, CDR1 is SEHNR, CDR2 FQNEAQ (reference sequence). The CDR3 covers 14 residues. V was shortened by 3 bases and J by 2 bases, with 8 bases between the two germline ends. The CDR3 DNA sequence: TGTGCCAGCAGCTTTCAGGGGACCTACAATGAGCAGTTCTTC. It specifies CASSFQGTYNEQFF.

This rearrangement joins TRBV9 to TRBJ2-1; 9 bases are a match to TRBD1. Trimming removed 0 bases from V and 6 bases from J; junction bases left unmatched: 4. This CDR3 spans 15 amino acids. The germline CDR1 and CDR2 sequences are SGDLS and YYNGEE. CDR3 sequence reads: CASSVETGGVNEQFF. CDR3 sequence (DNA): TGTGCCAGCAGCGTAGAGACAGGGGGGGTCAATGAGCAGTTCTTC.

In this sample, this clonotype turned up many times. The CDR3 nucleotides are TGTGCCATCCGGACAGGGAAGGGCACTGAAGCTTTCTTT. The encoded protein is CAIRTGKGTEAFF. This rearrangement joins TRBV10-3 to TRBJ1-1; the match to TRBD1 covers 8 bases. J gave up 4 bases and V 8 bases, and 6 bases lay outside the gene matches. The CDR3 runs to 13 residues. CDR1 and CDR2 from the germline V gene are ENHRY and SYGVKD.

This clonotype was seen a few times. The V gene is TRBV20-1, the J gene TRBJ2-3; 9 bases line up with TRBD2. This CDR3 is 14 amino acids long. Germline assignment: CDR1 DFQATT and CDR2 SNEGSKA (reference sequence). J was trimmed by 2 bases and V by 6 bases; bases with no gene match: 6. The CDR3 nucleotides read TGCAGTGCGACGGGACTAGCCTTCACAGATACGCAGTATTTT. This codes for CSATGLAFTDTQYF.

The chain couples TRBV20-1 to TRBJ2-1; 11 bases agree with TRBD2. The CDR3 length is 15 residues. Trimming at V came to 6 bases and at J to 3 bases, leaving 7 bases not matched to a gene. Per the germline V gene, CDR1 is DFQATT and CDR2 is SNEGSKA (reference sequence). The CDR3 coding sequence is TGCAGTGCCCGGCTAGCGGGAGGTTACTACAATGAGCAGTTCTTC. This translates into CSARLAGGYYNEQFF.